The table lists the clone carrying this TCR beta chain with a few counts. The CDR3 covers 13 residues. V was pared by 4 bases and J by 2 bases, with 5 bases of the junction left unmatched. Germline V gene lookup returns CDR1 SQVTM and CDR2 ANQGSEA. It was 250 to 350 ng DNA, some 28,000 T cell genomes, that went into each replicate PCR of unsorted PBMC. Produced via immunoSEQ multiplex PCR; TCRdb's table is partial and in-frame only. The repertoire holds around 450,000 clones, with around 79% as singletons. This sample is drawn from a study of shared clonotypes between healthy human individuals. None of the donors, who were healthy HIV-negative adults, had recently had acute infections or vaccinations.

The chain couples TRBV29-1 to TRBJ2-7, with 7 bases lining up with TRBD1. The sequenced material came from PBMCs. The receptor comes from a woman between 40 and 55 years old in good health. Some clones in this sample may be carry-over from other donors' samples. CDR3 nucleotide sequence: TGCAGCGTTGCGGGGACAGAGCCCTACGAGCAGTACTTC. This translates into CSVAGTEPYEQYF.